One and the same sample provided the 10 T cell receptor beta chains below, sequenced in a study of blood T cells in healthy people across ages (dated by TCRdb to the mid-2010s). The library was produced with 5' RACE. The instrument was an Illumina HiSeq 2500. A second PCR of roughly 7 to 11 cycles was performed with a sample-barcoded 5' primer and a J-beta primer mix. TCRdb reran the public reads through fastp at Q25 and MiXCR, keeping productive beta chains. When rows share a CDR3 protein, they turn into one entry using the most common DNA and genes. For this sample there are some 1,000,000 distinct CDR3 sequences; about 23% appear just once. The top ten hold approximately 0.75% of the sample. These records were also assigned to another study, of T cells of mothers and their children.

The sequenced material came from blood. Receptor source: a girl aged 2 to 10 in good health.

This clonotype was detected only a few times. J is TRBJ1-6 and V is TRBV5-8; TRBD1 is a possible D gene (6 bases). Germline V gene lookup returns CDR1 SGHTS and CDR2 YDEGEE. The CDR3 is 13 residues long. Trimming pared 7 bases from V and 11 bases from J, leaving 16 bases between. The DNA for the CDR3 is TGTGCCAGCCGGAGGACAGACCTTACACCCCTCCACTTT. The encoded protein is CASRRTDLTPLHF.

V gene TRBV4-2 combines with J gene TRBJ1-4; unclear D gene. V was shortened by 1 base and J by 5 bases, with 11 bases between the two germline ends. The CDR3 has 15 amino acids. Per germline, CDR1 LGHNA and CDR2 YNFKEQ. The CDR3 region has the DNA TGTGCCAGCAGCCAAGTCTCCGGAGGGAATGAAAAACTGTTTTTT. This translates into CASSQVSGGNEKLFF.

V gene TRBV12-3 or TRBV12-4 combines with J gene TRBJ2-2; 12 positions match TRBD2. The CDR3 extends over 17 amino acids. V lost 4 bases and J lost 0; bases outside the gene matches: 3. DNA of the CDR3: TGTGCCAGCAGTTGGACTAGCGGGGCTGCGAACACCGGGGAGCTGTTTTTT. Residues: CASSWTSGAANTGELFF.

This chain joins TRBV6-1 and TRBJ2-7; D might be TRBD2 (5 bases). V dropped 8 bases and J dropped 5 bases, with 16 bases sitting between them. CDR1 and CDR2 (germline): MNHNS, SASEGT. The CDR3 runs 13 residues. This CDR3 is CASCYGVWNEQYF. The CDR3 DNA reads TGTGCCAGCTGCTACGGGGTATGGAACGAGCAGTACTTC.

The rearrangement links TRBV5-1 to TRBJ1-2; TRBD1 might be the D (5 bases). V lost 7 bases and J 4 bases, leaving 11 bases between the germline ends. Germline V gene data show CDR1 as SGHRS and CDR2 as YFSETQ. This CDR3 has 12 amino acids. The CDR3 sequence: CASADSVYGYTF. CDR3 nucleotide sequence: TGCGCCAGCGCAGACAGCGTCTATGGCTACACCTTC.

In its sample, this clonotype was seen once. The chain is built from TRBV28 and TRBJ2-6; 9 bases line up with TRBD1. This CDR3 is 16 amino acids long. The trim removed 3 bases at V and 2 bases at J, leaving 2 bases unmatched. Germline CDR1 MDHEN, CDR2 SYDVKM. As DNA, the CDR3 is TGTGCCAGCAGTTTCTGGGACAGGGCTGGGGCCAACGTCCTGACTTTC. Amino acid sequence: CASSFWDRAGANVLTF.

This chain links TRBV6-5 with TRBJ1-2; D ambiguous. The CDR3 length is 14 residues. V lost 5 bases to trimming and J lost 2 bases, with 12 bases between them. Germline V gene data show CDR1 as MNHEY and CDR2 as SVGAGI. CDR3 bases: TGTGCCAGCAGTGGACTGACGTTCAACTATGGCTACACCTTC. It codes for CASSGLTFNYGYTF.

There are a few counts of this clonotype. DNA of the CDR3: TGTGCCACCAACAATAGACAGGGACCTCAAGAGACCCAGTACTTC. Amino acid sequence: CATNNRQGPQETQYF. This rearrangement joins TRBV28 to TRBJ2-5; TRBD1 matches 7 bases. V gave up 10 bases and J gave up 2 bases; unmatched junction bases: 13. This CDR3 region has 15 residues. CDR1 is MDHEN and CDR2 is SYDVKM in the germline V gene.

CDR3 DNA: TGCAGCGTATGGACGGCAGCCAAAAACATTCAGTACTTC. Translating it yields CSVWTAAKNIQYF. The chain uses TRBV29-1 and TRBJ2-4; D remains ambiguous. CDR1 and CDR2 (germline): SQVTM, ANQGSEA. This CDR3 contains 13 residues. The V end was cut by 6 bases, the J end by 0 bases, with 9 bases between.

This chain links TRBV6-1 with TRBJ1-5; D ambiguous. The germline gives CDR1 MNHNS, CDR2 SASEGT. The CDR3 runs to 16 residues. V gave up 4 bases and J gave up 4 bases, with 17 bases separating them. CDR3 in DNA: TGTGCCAGCAGTGCCCCAGCAGATGGCTGGAATCAGCCCCAGCATTTT. Protein: CASSAPADGWNQPQHF.